This TCR beta chain comes out of a study of CD8 T cells in ankylosing spondylitis. In its sample, this clonotype was seen a few times. Antigen: not known. Study-wide findings and caveats: Among TCR beta sequences, a motif of eight highly homologous variants appeared characteristic of ankylosing spondylitis blood. Disease-linked clones were reportedly significantly enriched in matched ankylosing spondylitis synovial fluid. Clones linked to the disease showed a CD8+ phenotype. They occurred at relatively low frequencies in peripheral blood.

Quantitative 5'-RACE was performed with molecular barcodes, and it yielded the TCR beta libraries. In TCRdb, the 5' RACE reads were re-called with MiXCR into one record per CDR3 protein. The sample yields 390,000 or so distinct CDR3 sequences, 20% to 25% seen once. Germline V gene sequence: CDR1 LGHNA, CDR2 YSLEER. This CDR3 region has 15 residues. The germline V and J ends were trimmed by 1 base and 5 bases, with 13 bases remaining between them. The clonotype was recovered from a male donor with ankylosing spondylitis. The source material was blood, either unsorted or a sorted T cell fraction (not recorded which). The genes are TRBV4-3 and TRBJ2-3, with D possibly matching TRBD2 (6 bases). This CDR3 reads CASSQVSGAGDTQYF. The CDR3 coding sequence is TGCGCCAGCAGCCAAGTCTCGGGAGCGGGAGATACGCAGTATTTT.